Listed below are T cell receptor beta chains from one sample, sequenced in a study of blood T cells in healthy people across ages. TCRdb passed the 5' RACE reads through MiXCR, listing each CDR3 protein once. This sample has hundreds of thousands of distinct CDR3 sequences; under 70% occur once, and the top ten carry over 30%. The specimen sequenced was blood. The receptors stem from a man in his 60s in good health. Each CDR3 is given with its conserved first and last residue. Fields, in order: clone size, D gene, V gene, J gene, CDR3 DNA, CDR3 protein. D genes are given only for firm matches. Clone size, where shown, is once, few, many, or a class for clones that have expanded.

>.|.|TRBV20-1|TRBJ2-5
TGCAGTGCTAGCCCATCCAAGTTTGCCCAAGAGACCCAGTACTTC
CSASPSKFAQETQYF
>.|TRBD1|TRBV5-1|TRBJ1-2
TGCGCCAGCAGCTTGGTCGGACAGGGCCATGGCTACACCTTC
CASSLVGQGHGYTF
>.|.|TRBV10-3|TRBJ2-1
TGTGCCATCAGTGAGAGAGATAGGGAGCAGTTCTTC
CAISERDREQFF
>.|.|TRBV2|TRBJ2-5
TGTGCCAGCATGGAGCAAGAGACCCAGTACTTC
CASMEQETQYF
>.|TRBD2|TRBV6-5|TRBJ2-7
TGTGCCAGCAGTTACTCGGGACTAGCGGGGGGGCTAGGCTACGAGCAGTACTTC
CASSYSGLAGGLGYEQYF
>.|.|TRBV11-3|TRBJ2-2
TGTGCCAGCAGTATCCGAAACTCCGGGGAGCTGTTTTTT
CASSIRNSGELFF
>few|TRBD2|TRBV7-9|TRBJ2-3
TGTGCCAGCAGCTCCCCTAGCGGGGGGCCAGATACGCAGTATTTT
CASSSPSGGPDTQYF
>.|TRBD2|TRBV6-5|TRBJ2-3
TGTGCCAGCAGTTTCGAGCGGGGGGGTGGTAGCACAGATACGCAGTATTTT
CASSFERGGGSTDTQYF
>many|TRBD2|TRBV6-1|TRBJ2-5
TGTGCCAGCAGATCCCTGAGCGGGGAGGAGACCCAGTACTTC
CASRSLSGEETQYF
>.|TRBD1|TRBV6-4|TRBJ2-1
TGTGCCAGCAGCCAGACAGGGCGTGGGACCTACAATGAGCAGTTCTTC
CASSQTGRGTYNEQFF
>.|TRBD2|TRBV2|TRBJ2-1
TGTGCCAGCACCGGGGAGGGGAATGAGCAGTTCTTC
CASTGEGNEQFF
>.|TRBD2|TRBV4-3|TRBJ2-2
TGCGCCAGCGCGACTAGCGGGAGGTTCGGGGAGCTGTTTTTT
CASATSGRFGELFF
>.|.|TRBV29-1|TRBJ2-5
TGCAGCGTTGTGGTTGGGGGTGGACAAGAGACCCAGTACTTC
CSVVVGGGQETQYF
>.|.|TRBV20-1|TRBJ2-5
TGCAGTGCTAGTCCTCCAGGGGCGTACAATGAGCAGTACTTC
CSASPPGAYNEQYF
>few|.|TRBV29-1|TRBJ1-4
TGCAGCGTTGCGGCCAGCCTTAATGAAAAACTGTTTTTT
CSVAASLNEKLFF
>.|.|TRBV6-5|TRBJ2-1
TGTGCCAGCAGTTACGACGTTTTCAACAATGAGCAGTTCTTC
CASSYDVFNNEQFF
>.|.|TRBV3-1|TRBJ2-7
TGTGCCAGCAGCGTTCGAAAGTACGAGCAGTACTTC
CASSVRKYEQYF
>.|TRBD2|TRBV7-2|TRBJ2-3
TGTGCCAGCAGCTTAGGGGGGGGGAGTGGCGGGGCCCGTGAGCAGTATTTT
CASSLGGGSGGAREQYF
>.|.|TRBV21-1|TRBJ1-2
TGTGCCAGCAGCAAAAAAACAAAGGGGTGCAGGGGCCCGCACTATGGCTACACCTTC
CASSKKTKGCRGPHYGYTF
>.|.|TRBV5-1|TRBJ2-2
TGCGCCAGCAGCTTCACTAGGGCGGAAACCGGGGAGCTGTTTTTT
CASSFTRAETGELFF
>.|.|TRBV12-3/TRBV12-4|TRBJ2-1
TGTGCCAGCACCCTACGCCGGGACTCGTACAATGAGCAGTTCTTC
CASTLRRDSYNEQFF
>.|TRBD1|TRBV7-2|TRBJ2-2
TGTGCCAGCAGCACAGGACAGGGGAGGACGACCGGGGAGCTGTTTTTT
CASSTGQGRTTGELFF
>few|.|TRBV6-2/TRBV6-3|TRBJ1-2
TGTGCCAGCAGTGACAGGATTAACTATGGCTACACCTTC
CASSDRINYGYTF
>.|TRBD2|TRBV29-1|TRBJ2-7
TGCAGCGCCGGGGGGGACGAGCAGTACTTC
CSAGGDEQYF
>few|.|TRBV4-2|TRBJ2-5
TGTGCCAGCAGCCAAGAGAGTCAGGGGAAGTACTTC
CASSQESQGKYF
>.|.|TRBV14|TRBJ2-1
TGTGCCAGCAGCCCCCGGGTGGCAGGGATTTCGTTCTTC
CASSPRVAGISFF
>.|.|TRBV6-1|TRBJ2-1
TGTGCCAGCAGTGGAAACAGGGTTGGGCAGTTCTTC
CASSGNRVGQFF
>.|TRBD1|TRBV20-1|TRBJ1-2
TGCAGTGCTACAGGGGGCGCAGGCTATGGCTACACCTTC
CSATGGAGYGYTF
>.|.|TRBV10-3|TRBJ1-6
TGTGCCATCAGTGAAAGGGGGGGAGACTCACCCCTCCACTTT
CAISERGGDSPLHF
>few|.|TRBV4-1|TRBJ2-6
TGCGCCAGCAGCCAAGTTAGGTTATTAAGCTCTGGGGCCAACGTCCTGACTTTC
CASSQVRLLSSGANVLTF
>.|.|TRBV3-1|TRBJ2-3
TGTGCCAGCAGCCCGCAAGGGGGTGCAGATACGCAGTATTTT
CASSPQGGADTQYF
>.|.|TRBV6-1|TRBJ2-5
TGTGCCAGCAAAAGAGGAGCAGACCAAGAGACCCAGTACTTC
CASKRGADQETQYF
>few|.|TRBV12-3/TRBV12-4|TRBJ2-3
TGTGCCAGCAAGAGCTCTTGGGAAGGTGGCACAGATACGCAGTATTTT
CASKSSWEGGTDTQYF
>few|.|TRBV5-5|TRBJ1-1
TGTGCCAGCAGCTTGGTGGGCAGGGCCACTGAAGCTTTCTTT
CASSLVGRATEAFF
>.|.|TRBV2|TRBJ1-2
TGTGCCAGCAGTGAATTGGGGAACTATGGCTACACCTTC
CASSELGNYGYTF
>.|.|TRBV27|TRBJ2-3
TGTGCCAGCAGTGTTGGGCAGGGTGGATATACGCAGTATTTT
CASSVGQGGYTQYF
>once|.|TRBV5-1|TRBJ2-1
TGCGCCAACAGCCTAGCGCTCTCCTACAATGAGCAGTTCTTC
CANSLALSYNEQFF
>.|.|TRBV28|TRBJ2-1
TGTGCCACTGACCTCACGGGTGAGCAGTTCTTC
CATDLTGEQFF
>few|TRBD1|TRBV5-1|TRBJ2-5
TGCGCCAGCAGCTGGGGGACAGGGGTCTACCAAGAGACCCAGTACTTC
CASSWGTGVYQETQYF
>.|TRBD2|TRBV24-1|TRBJ2-1
TGTGCCACCAGTGACGCGGGGGGCGCTCCGAATGAGCAGTTCTTC
CATSDAGGAPNEQFF
>few|TRBD2|TRBV20-1|TRBJ2-3
TGCAGTGCTAAGACTAGCGGCACAGATACGCAGTATTTT
CSAKTSGTDTQYF
>once|.|TRBV29-1|TRBJ1-2
TGCAGCGCCGAGCGGCGGGGCCTTAACTATGGCTACACCTTC
CSAERRGLNYGYTF
>many|TRBD2|TRBV4-2|TRBJ2-7
TGTGCCAGCAGCAGGGCTATTAGCGGGGCTGCGGAGCAGTACTTC
CASSRAISGAAEQYF
>few|.|TRBV2|TRBJ2-5
TGTGCCACCTCGCTGGGACATGGGGAGACCCAGTACTTC
CATSLGHGETQYF
>.|.|TRBV5-1|TRBJ1-4
TGCGCCGGCAGAGGCGGGACTCCCGTACAGGGCGAAAAACTGTTTTTT
CAGRGGTPVQGEKLFF
>.|TRBD2|TRBV7-9|TRBJ2-7
TGTGCCAGCAGCTTACCTGTTAGACTAGCGGGACGCTACAATGAGCAGTACTTC
CASSLPVRLAGRYNEQYF
>few|TRBD1|TRBV4-1|TRBJ1-2
TGCGCCAGCAGCCAAGAATCGGCAGGGGGTGGCTATGGCTACACCTTC
CASSQESAGGGYGYTF
>.|.|TRBV13|TRBJ2-1
TGTGCCAGCAGCTTAATGCGAGGGGGGTCCTACAAGGAGCAGTTCTTC
CASSLMRGGSYKEQFF
>.|.|TRBV6-6|TRBJ1-2
TGTGCCAGCAGTAACAGGGCCTATGGCTACACCTTC
CASSNRAYGYTF
>.|.|TRBV7-9|TRBJ2-6
TGTGCCAGCAGCTTAGCACCCAGCTCTGGGGCCAACGTCCTGACTTTC
CASSLAPSSGANVLTF
>.|.|TRBV20-1|TRBJ2-5
TGCAGTGCTTACCTGGGGGGCAAAGAGACCCAGTACTTC
CSAYLGGKETQYF
>.|TRBD2|TRBV29-1|TRBJ2-3
TGCAGCGTTGAAGATCTCGGGGGGGATACGCAGTATTTT
CSVEDLGGDTQYF
>.|.|TRBV18|TRBJ1-2
TGTGCCAGCTCACCCGCCGGGGGCAGAGGGCCGGGAAGTGTCTATGGCTACACCTTC
CASSPAGGRGPGSVYGYTF
>.|.|TRBV6-1|TRBJ1-2
TGTGCCAGCACCGAACTCGGATCCTATGGCTACACCTTC
CASTELGSYGYTF
>.|TRBD1|TRBV4-2|TRBJ2-2
TGTGCCAGCAGCCAAGAGAGGGGACAGGGGACCGGGGAGCTGTTTTTT
CASSQERGQGTGELFF
>.|.|TRBV10-2|TRBJ1-5
TGCGCCAGCAGTGAGTCGAAAAGGAATCAGCCCCAGCATTTT
CASSESKRNQPQHF
>.|.|TRBV12-3/TRBV12-4|TRBJ2-5
TGTGCCAGCAGTTTATTCAGCCCTCAAGAGACCCAGTACTTC
CASSLFSPQETQYF
>.|.|TRBV7-2|TRBJ1-4
TGTGCCAGCAGCGTCAACCAGGGAATCGAAAAACTGTTTTTT
CASSVNQGIEKLFF
>.|.|TRBV3-1|TRBJ2-1
TGCGCCAGCAGCCAAGAGGCTCGGCCCGCCCAGCAGTTCTTC
CASSQEARPAQQFF